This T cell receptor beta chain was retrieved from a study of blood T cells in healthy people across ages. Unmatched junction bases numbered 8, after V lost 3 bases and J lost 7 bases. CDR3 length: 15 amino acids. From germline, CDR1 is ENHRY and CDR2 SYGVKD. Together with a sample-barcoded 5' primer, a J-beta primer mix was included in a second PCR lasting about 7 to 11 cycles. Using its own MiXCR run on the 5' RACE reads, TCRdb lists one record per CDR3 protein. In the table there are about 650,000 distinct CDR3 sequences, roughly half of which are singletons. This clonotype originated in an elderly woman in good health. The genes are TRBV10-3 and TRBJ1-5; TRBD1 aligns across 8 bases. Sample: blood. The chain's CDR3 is CAISDDRGVRQPQHF. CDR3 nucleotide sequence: TGTGCCATCAGTGACGACAGGGGCGTGAGGCAGCCCCAGCATTTT.